The 7 T cell receptor beta chains given below trace back to one sample, sequenced in a study of T-cell memory formation after mild COVID-19. TCRdb re-analysed the 5' RACE reads in MiXCR, keeping a single row per CDR3 protein. The sample holds about 190,000 distinct CDR3 sequences, around 16% seen once. Sequencing used PBMCs or a T cell subset sorted from them (not recorded which). Source of these receptors: an adult woman who had mild COVID-19 (a few samples of this study predate the infection). Cell type and time point are not known.

The chain employs TRBV5-1 and TRBJ2-3, with D unclear. The CDR3 extends over 13 amino acids. Germline CDR1 reads SGHRS; CDR2 reads YFSETQ. V was trimmed by 4 bases and J by 8 bases, leaving 14 bases between them. In DNA form, the CDR3 reads TGCGCCAGCAGCCCGGAGAGGCTAGGTACGCAGTATTTT. Protein product: CASSPERLGTQYF.

This clonotype occurred a few times. The chain has TRBV20-1 and TRBJ1-1; no clear D gene. The germline CDR1 and CDR2 sequences are DFQATT and SNEGSKA (reference sequence). V lost 0 bases, J lost 11 bases, and 13 bases lay in between. This CDR3 spans 12 amino acids. CDR3 residues: CSARDRWLEAFF. For the CDR3, the DNA is TGCAGTGCTAGAGATCGCTGGCTGGAGGCTTTCTTT.

The chain carries TRBV12-3 or TRBV12-4 and TRBJ2-1, with 10 bases lining up with TRBD2. The V and J ends lost 2 bases and 0 bases, in that order; junction bases with no gene match: 4. The CDR3 consists of 17 residues. CDR3 region: CASSLRTSGGSYNEQFF. In DNA, the CDR3 is TGTGCCAGCAGTTTACGGACTAGCGGAGGCTCCTACAATGAGCAGTTCTTC.

This clonotype has a handful of counts. This rearrangement joins TRBV7-2 to TRBJ2-2; 8 positions agree with TRBD2. From germline, CDR1 is SGHTA and CDR2 FQGNSA. This CDR3 region has 15 residues. Trimming removed 4 bases from V and 4 bases from J; junction bases left unmatched: 5. CDR3 in DNA: TGTGCCAGCAGCTCCCCAGCGGGAGCCACCGGGGAGCTGTTTTTT. This translates into CASSSPAGATGELFF.

The chain recombines TRBV12-3 or TRBV12-4 with TRBJ1-6; the match to TRBD1 covers 8 bases. The junction had 7 bases not matched to a gene; V was cut back by 5 bases and J by 10 bases. The length of the CDR3 is 14 residues. This chain's CDR3 is CASSRTGSGSPLHF. CDR3 nucleotide sequence: TGTGCCAGCAGTCGGACAGGGAGTGGCTCACCCCTCCACTTT.

This clonotype was recorded a few times. The gene calls are TRBV7-2 and TRBJ2-1; D is undetermined. V gave up 2 bases and J gave up 9 bases, with 11 bases separating them. Germline V CDR1 and CDR2: SGHTA, FQGNSA. The CDR3 consists of 13 residues. This chain's CDR3 is CASSLQAFGEQFF. Here the CDR3 DNA reads TGTGCCAGCAGCTTACAGGCCTTTGGTGAGCAGTTCTTC.

This clonotype was detected only a few times. This chain links TRBV7-2 with TRBJ2-6; 7 bases line up with TRBD1. Germline CDR1 and CDR2: SGHTA and FQGNSA. V shed 5 bases and J 0 bases; nucleotides not matched to a gene: 13. The CDR3 spans 19 residues. CDR3 sequence reads: CASSPRTGTSGSGANVLTF. CDR3 in DNA: TGTGCCAGCAGCCCTCGGACAGGAACCTCCGGCTCTGGGGCCAACGTCCTGACTTTC.